The clone carrying this T cell receptor (beta chain) appeared a single time. Clones were sequenced by immunoSEQ multiplex PCR, and TCRdb holds only the in-frame ones, with some missing. The table has about 90,000 clones, approximately 80% seen once. CDR3 length equals 14 residues. CDR1 and CDR2 (germline): KGHSH, LQKENI. J gave up 2 bases and V 3 bases, and 2 bases lay outside the gene matches. The source of the sample is a study of blood T cell repertoires in COVID-19. The sequencing input was peripheral blood. The genes are TRBV18 and TRBJ2-7, with 9 positions matching TRBD1. The clonotype was recovered from a man aged 65 to 79 with acute or convalescent COVID-19. The CDR3: CASSPGQGTYEQYV. In nucleotides, the CDR3 is TGTGCCAGCTCACCGGGACAGGGTACCTACGAGCAGTACGTC.